The sequence of this TCR beta chain was determined in a study of beta chain features in type 1 diabetes. Study-level information: Patients shared similar age, gender and cell yields with healthy donors. Over all samples combined, 107,917,701 sorted cells were examined. Overall study findings and caveats: Shortening of TCRB CDR3s, moderate but significant, appeared in all four CD4+ subsets of Type 1 diabetes patients.

The V gene's germline CDR1 is GTSNPN and CDR2 SVGIG (reference sequence). The CDR3 sequence is 13 residues long. J gave up 5 bases and V 3 bases, and 4 bases lay outside the gene matches. As every portion of the isolated RNA was reverse transcribed, the sequencing read expressed TCRB transcripts. Method: immunoSEQ multiplex PCR; TCRdb's copy keeps in-frame clones and lacks some. The sample carries about 620,000 clones, around 15% recorded once. This clone was detected only a few times. Its antigen is unknown. It was one heparinised blood draw, averaging approximately 100 mL, that each donor gave. V gene TRBV30 combines with J gene TRBJ2-1; TRBD1 matches 7 bases. Sequencing input: naive CD4+ T cells from blood. The TCR sequence derives from a man aged 18-30 years in good health. CDR3 nucleotide sequence: TGTGCCTGGAGGAGGACAGGCGACAATGAGCAGTTCTTC. It codes for CAWRRTGDNEQFF.